These 14 T cell receptor beta chains share one sample of origin, sequenced in a study of cytomegalovirus exposure and HLA in healthy donors. PCR used 60 Vbeta primers and 13 Jbeta primers. Sequenced by immunoSEQ multiplex PCR; TCRdb stores in-frame clones only, minus some. The sample lists more than 85,000 clones, around 70% occurring once. The sequenced sample was PBMCs. These receptors all come from a woman between 50 and 59 years old in good health and CMV-seropositive.

The chain is built from TRBV10-2 and TRBJ1-3, with D unresolved. V lost 2 bases, J lost 8 bases, and 10 bases lay in between. This CDR3 contains 13 residues. The germline CDR1 and CDR2 sequences are WSHSY and SAAADI. The CDR3 is CASSETLRDTIYF. The CDR3 DNA follows: TGCGCCAGCAGTGAGACCTTGCGGGACACCATATATTTT.

V usage is TRBV28 and J usage is TRBJ2-7; D not resolved. V shed 8 bases and J shed 0 bases, with 8 bases lying between them. Per germline, CDR1 MDHEN and CDR2 SYDVKM. The CDR3 is 12 amino acids. CDR3 in amino acids: CASGLPSYEQYF. The CDR3 DNA is TGTGCCAGCGGGCTTCCCTCCTACGAGCAGTACTTC.

The chain combines TRBV11-1 with TRBJ1-6, with D unclear. The germline V and J ends were trimmed by 5 bases and 7 bases, with 15 bases remaining between them. The germline V gene has CDR1 SGHAT and CDR2 FQDESV (reference sequence). The CDR3 covers 15 residues. This CDR3 reads CASSRQLEANSPLHF. The DNA of the CDR3 is TGTGCCAGCAGCCGACAACTAGAAGCCAATTCACCCCTCCACTTT.

The chain recombines TRBV4-2 with TRBJ2-1, with D tentatively TRBD2 (5 bases). Germline V gives CDR1 LGHNA, CDR2 YNFKEQ. CDR3 length equals 17 residues. The V end lost 0 bases, the J end lost 0 bases, and 12 bases lay between the germline ends. This chain's CDR3 is CASSQERAGDSYNEQFF. CDR3 in DNA: TGTGCCAGCAGCCAAGAGAGGGCGGGTGACTCCTACAATGAGCAGTTCTTC.

This CDR3 is CASSEIRDSTDTQYF. CDR3 nucleotide sequence: TGTGCCAGCAGTGAAATCCGGGATAGCACAGATACGCAGTATTTT. The chain recombines TRBV2 with TRBJ2-3; D possibly corresponds to TRBD2 (5 bases). The CDR3 totals 15 residues. Germline V gene lookup returns CDR1 SNHLY and CDR2 FYNNEI. Trimming removed 2 bases from V and 0 bases from J, with 9 bases in between.

The CDR3 loop is CASRRTGDHNYGYTF. In nucleotides, the CDR3 is TGTGCCAGCAGAAGGACAGGGGACCACAACTATGGCTACACCTTC. V usage is TRBV6-5 and J usage is TRBJ1-2; 9 bases map to TRBD1. The CDR3 has 15 residues. Trimming took 6 bases from V and 2 from J; bases not matched to a gene: 7. CDR1 is MNHEY and CDR2 is SVGAGI in the germline V gene.

The chain has TRBV28 and TRBJ1-4, with D unclear. The germline V gene encodes CDR1 MDHEN and CDR2 SYDVKM. The CDR3 consists of 12 residues. V was pared by 1 base and J by 10 bases, with 7 bases between. Here the CDR3 DNA reads TGTGCCAGCAGTTTATTAGCCGGAAAACTGTTTTTT. Encoded protein: CASSLLAGKLFF.

The J gene is TRBJ2-4, the V gene TRBV5-1; 9 nucleotides match TRBD2. CDR1 and CDR2 (germline): SGHRS, YFSETQ. The CDR3 is made up of 18 amino acids. V trimming: 5 bases; J trimming: 2 bases; junction bases outside the gene matches: 14. The CDR3 sequence: CASRKGFQREVTKNIQYF. CDR3 nucleotides: TGCGCCAGCAGGAAGGGTTTTCAGCGGGAGGTAACCAAAAACATTCAGTACTTC.

A single count supports this clone. V and J are TRBV5-1 and TRBJ2-1; TRBD2 might be the D (5 bases). Per the germline V gene, CDR1 is SGHRS and CDR2 is YFSETQ. The ends were cut back, 0 bases at V and 7 bases at J, with 11 bases in the middle. The length of the CDR3 is 14 residues. The CDR3 is CASSLEIRDNEQFF. The CDR3 DNA follows: TGCGCCAGCAGCTTGGAGATACGGGATAATGAGCAGTTCTTC.

The chain couples TRBV9 to TRBJ2-1, with 7 bases matching TRBD1. Germline values: CDR1 SGDLS, CDR2 YYNGEE. The CDR3 covers 16 residues. The J segment lost 0 bases and the V segment lost 4 bases, leaving 7 bases of the junction unmatched. CDR3 bases: TGTGCCAGCAGCCGTGGAGCAGGGGGCTCCTACAATGAGCAGTTCTTC. This sequence encodes CASSRGAGGSYNEQFF. The full variable domain, in which reference TRBV9 and TRBJ2-1 provide the parts outside the CDR3, is DSGVTQTPKHLITATGQRVTLRCSPRSGDLSVYWYQQSLDQGLQFLIQYYNGEERAKGNILERFSAQQFPDLHSELNLSSLELGDSALYFCASSRGAGGSYNEQFFGPGTRLTVL.

This clone was picked up a small number of times. J is TRBJ1-2 and V is TRBV6-6; 8 bases line up with TRBD1. V dropped 6 bases and J dropped 2; count of bases not matched to a gene: 5. CDR1 and CDR2 from the germline V gene are MNHNY and SVGAGI (reference sequence). The CDR3 covers 14 residues. The CDR3 DNA is TGTGCCAGCAGATTCGGACAGGGAAACTATGGCTACACCTTC. Its translation: CASRFGQGNYGYTF.

The sample holds a few counts of this clone. The rearrangement uses TRBV27 and TRBJ2-7; D gene uncertain. Deletions cut 6 bases from V and 3 bases from J, with 9 bases between. CDR1 MNHEY and CDR2 SMNVEV come from the germline V gene (reference sequence). CDR3 length: 12 residues. CDR3 amino acids: CASRYSNYEQYF. In nucleotides, the CDR3 is TGTGCCAGCAGGTACAGTAACTACGAGCAGTACTTC.

This clone was seen a few times. The chain uses TRBV5-1 and TRBJ1-2; maybe TRBD1 (6 bases). The germline CDR1 and CDR2 sequences are SGHRS and YFSETQ. The V end lost 4 bases, the J end lost 7 bases, and 14 bases lay between the germline ends. The CDR3 is made up of 13 amino acids. The CDR3 nucleotides read TGCGCCAGCAGCCTGGGACAAGGGGTTGGCTACACCTTC. This sequence encodes CASSLGQGVGYTF. Supplemented by reference TRBV5-1 and TRBJ1-2, the full variable domain reads KAGVTQTPRYLIKTRGQQVTLSCSPISGHRSVSWYQQTPGQGLQFLFEYFSETQRNKGNFPGRFSGRQFSNSRSEMNVSTLELGDSALYLCASSLGQGVGYTFGSGTRLTVV.

This chain joins TRBV28 and TRBJ2-2; D remains unclear. Germline V gives CDR1 MDHEN, CDR2 SYDVKM. CDR3 size: 15 residues. V dropped 5 bases and J dropped 1 base, with 11 bases sitting between them. CDR3 in DNA: TGTGCCAGCAGTCCACCCAGAGGGAACACCGGGGAGCTGTTTTTT. Its translation: CASSPPRGNTGELFF.